This entry lists 28 T cell receptor beta chains sequenced from one sample in a study of identical twins. TCRdb redid the calling of the 5' RACE reads with MiXCR, one entry per CDR3 protein. The data hold 300,000 to 400,000 distinct CDR3 sequences, with 9% to 10% observed a single time. Sequenced material: naive T cells sorted from blood. Receptors originate from a woman aged 50 to 60 in good health.

This clonotype was counted ten times or more. The chain combines TRBV5-1 with TRBJ2-2, with a tentative D call TRBD2 (6 bases). V was clipped by 1 base and J by 3 bases, with 16 bases between them. This CDR3 region has 17 residues. Looked up from germline, CDR1 is SGHRS and CDR2 is YFSETQ. CDR3 DNA: TGCGCCAGCAGCTTGAAGCTTACGGGAGCTCACACCGGGGAGCTGTTTTTT. It translates to CASSLKLTGAHTGELFF.

This clonotype occurred a few times. The chain joins TRBV5-6 to TRBJ2-7, with D unresolved. V was shortened by 4 bases and J by 0 bases, with 11 bases between the two germline ends. This CDR3 spans 14 amino acids. Germline V lookup: CDR1 SGHDT, CDR2 YYEEEE. CDR3 nucleotides: TGTGCCAGCAGCCCTCGCCCAAGCTCCTACGAGCAGTACTTC. Translated: CASSPRPSSYEQYF.

The sample holds a few counts of this clonotype. The chain recombines TRBV6-2 or TRBV6-3 with TRBJ2-5, with unresolved D. Trimming removed 6 bases from V and 5 bases from J, with 10 bases in between. The germline V gene encodes CDR1 MNHEY and CDR2 SVGEGT. The CDR3 is made up of 12 amino acids. CDR3 in DNA: TGTGCCAGCAGCCGCACACGGGAGACCCAGTACTTC. This encodes CASSRTRETQYF.

This clonotype has at least ten counts. This chain connects TRBV20-1 to TRBJ1-5; 7 nucleotides match TRBD1. The junction had 2 bases not matched to a gene; V was cut back by 3 bases and J by 3 bases. The CDR3 extends over 13 amino acids. Per the germline V gene, CDR1 is DFQATT and CDR2 is SNEGSKA (reference sequence). CDR3 residues: CSASTGVNQPQHF. For the CDR3, the DNA is TGCAGTGCTAGTACAGGGGTCAATCAGCCCCAGCATTTT.

This clonotype was observed at least ten times. The rearrangement links TRBV15 to TRBJ2-1; 13 positions agree with TRBD2. J was trimmed by 10 bases and V by 1 base; bases with no gene match: 7. The CDR3 covers 16 residues. Germline V gene lookup returns CDR1 LNHNV and CDR2 YYDKDF (reference sequence). CDR3 sequence (DNA): TGTGCCACCAGCAGAGCCGGACTAGCGGGAGAGGGGGAGCAGTTCTTC. The encoded protein is CATSRAGLAGEGEQFF.

This clonotype showed up many times. This chain joins TRBV6-5 and TRBJ2-1; D is uncertain. Deletions cut 5 bases from V and 10 bases from J, with 12 bases between. The CDR3 length is 12 residues. Germline V lookup: CDR1 MNHEY, CDR2 SVGAGI. CDR3 bases: TGTGCCAGCAGTCGGACCCCGGTAGAGCAGTTCTTC. It translates to CASSRTPVEQFF.

This clonotype was picked up many times. The rearrangement uses TRBV5-6 and TRBJ2-7; 8 positions match TRBD1. The CDR3 sequence is 17 residues long. The ends lost 1 base at V and 6 bases at J; junction bases unmatched: 15. The V gene's germline CDR1 is SGHDT and CDR2 YYEEEE. The CDR3 DNA reads TGTGCCAGCAGCTTGAAAAACAGGGGGAAGAGAGAAAGCGAGCAGTACTTC. This encodes CASSLKNRGKRESEQYF.

This clonotype appeared many times. The chain links TRBV5-1 to TRBJ1-1, with D unresolved. This CDR3 is built from 16 residues. The V and J ends lost 4 bases and 7 bases respectively, with 23 bases between them. The germline V gene has CDR1 SGHRS and CDR2 YFSETQ. CDR3 nucleotide sequence: TGCGCCAGCAGCCCGCGGGATATAAGGGTAAGCCGTGAAGCTTTCTTT. This gives the protein CASSPRDIRVSREAFF.

This clonotype has more than one count but fewer than ten. This chain's CDR3 is CASSSTLGRAKSGANVLTF. CDR3 DNA: TGTGCCAGCTCATCAACCCTCGGGAGGGCCAAGTCTGGGGCCAACGTCCTGACTTTC. The V gene is TRBV18, the J gene TRBJ2-6, with 8 positions matching TRBD2. J lost 1 base, V lost 5 bases, and 13 bases had no gene match. The CDR3 is 19 residues long. Germline V CDR1 and CDR2: KGHSH, LQKENI.

The chain has TRBV20-1 and TRBJ2-7; D possibly corresponds to TRBD1 (5 bases). V lost 0 bases, J lost 0 bases, and 15 bases lay in between. The length of the CDR3 is 16 residues. Per germline, CDR1 DFQATT and CDR2 SNEGSKA (reference sequence). The CDR3 sequence is CSAREKGAKGSYEQYF. As DNA, the CDR3 is TGCAGTGCTAGAGAGAAAGGGGCGAAGGGCTCCTACGAGCAGTACTTC.

This clonotype was counted at least ten times. Here the CDR3 DNA reads TGCGCCAGCAGCTTGGACCTAGCGGAGGCAGATACGCAGTATTTT. Protein: CASSLDLAEADTQYF. This chain joins TRBV5-1 and TRBJ2-3, with 7 bases aligning to TRBD2. Trimming removed 0 bases from V and 4 bases from J; junction bases left unmatched: 5. Germline assignment: CDR1 SGHRS and CDR2 YFSETQ. The CDR3 runs 15 residues.

For the CDR3, the DNA is TGCAGTGGACAGGGGAATAACTATGGCTACACCTTC. Amino acid sequence: CSGQGNNYGYTF. This sequence joins TRBV20-1 and TRBJ1-2; 8 bases are shared with TRBD1. This CDR3 region has 12 residues. CDR1 and CDR2 (germline): DFQATT, SNEGSKA (reference sequence). V lost 7 bases to trimming and J lost 1 base; unmatched junction nucleotides: 2.

The chain combines TRBV2 with TRBJ2-3; D is unclear. The CDR3 has 16 residues. V lost 2 bases to trimming and J lost 0 bases, with 12 bases between them. Germline V gives CDR1 SNHLY, CDR2 FYNNEI. CDR3 nucleotide sequence: TGTGCCAGCAGTGAAAGATCCTTACCAAGCACAGATACGCAGTATTTT. Translated, it gives CASSERSLPSTDTQYF.

The CDR3 here is CASRDGDSYNSPLHF. The CDR3 bases are TGTGCCAGCAGGGACGGAGACTCCTATAATTCACCCCTCCACTTT. The chain joins TRBV2 to TRBJ1-6; no clear D gene. The germline V and J ends were trimmed by 6 bases and 0 bases, with 9 bases remaining between them. CDR3 length equals 15 residues. CDR1 is SNHLY, CDR2 FYNNEI, per germline. Full variable domain (remainder filled in from reference TRBV2 and TRBJ1-6): EPEVTQTPSHQVTQMGQEVILRCVPISNHLYFYWYRQILGQKVEFLVSFYNNEISEKSEIFDDQFSVERPDGSNFTLKIRSTKLEDSAMYFCASRDGDSYNSPLHFGNGTRLTVT.

This clonotype was recorded a few times. This chain links TRBV5-6 with TRBJ2-3, with D possibly TRBD2 on 6 matching bases. This CDR3 spans 14 amino acids. Germline values: CDR1 SGHDT, CDR2 YYEEEE. V was clipped by 0 bases and J by 5 bases, with 10 bases between them. CDR3 sequence (DNA): TGTGCCAGCAGCTTGGAGGAGGGCCAAGATACGCAGTATTTT. This sequence encodes CASSLEEGQDTQYF.

This clonotype was picked up many times. The chain is built from TRBV4-1 and TRBJ1-2; D is undetermined. Germline CDR1 reads MGHRA; CDR2 reads YSYEKL. V shed 1 base and J shed 1 base, with 10 bases lying between them. This CDR3 contains 15 residues. The CDR3 DNA reads as TGCGCCAGCAGCCAAGCCGCCGGGATTAACTATGGCTACACCTTC. It specifies CASSQAAGINYGYTF.

The rearrangement joins TRBV13 to TRBJ1-1; 7 bases fit TRBD1. The germline V gene encodes CDR1 PRHDT and CDR2 FYEKMQ (reference sequence). The V segment lost 6 bases and the J segment 11 bases; nucleotides outside the gene matches: 12. The CDR3 runs 13 residues. The CDR3 DNA is TGTGCCAGCAGTTTTGACAGGGAGAGTGGGGCTTTCTTT. Amino acid sequence: CASSFDRESGAFF.

This clonotype was recorded at least ten times. The chain carries TRBV12-3 or TRBV12-4 and TRBJ2-5, with D perhaps TRBD2 (6 bases). The CDR3 totals 15 residues. Trimming took off 5 bases at V and 1 base at J, with 14 bases between the two ends. CDR3 nucleotide sequence: TGTGCCAGCAGTCCCCAGGGACTGCTCCAAGAGACCCAGTACTTC. Residues: CASSPQGLLQETQYF.

This sequence joins TRBV6-5 and TRBJ2-5; the match to TRBD2 covers 10 bases. The CDR3 is made up of 14 amino acids. V gave up 5 bases and J gave up 5 bases; unmatched junction bases: 5. The germline CDR1 and CDR2 sequences are MNHEY and SVGAGI. CDR3 amino acids: CASSEAGGPETQYF. The CDR3 DNA sequence: TGTGCCAGCAGTGAAGCGGGAGGGCCGGAGACCCAGTACTTC.

This clonotype has at least ten counts. The chain has TRBV2 and TRBJ2-7; D ambiguous. CDR1 and CDR2 from the germline V gene are SNHLY and FYNNEI. The CDR3 spans 10 residues. The V gene lost 5 bases and the J gene lost 5 bases, with 4 bases spanning the gap. The CDR3 sequence: CASSQNEQYF. For the CDR3, the DNA is TGTGCCAGCAGTCAAAACGAGCAGTACTTC.

This clonotype was observed a few times. This chain links TRBV3-1 with TRBJ2-1; 8 nucleotides line up with TRBD1. CDR3 length: 13 amino acids. V shed 10 bases, J shed 2 bases, and the junction held 4 bases outside the gene matches. CDR1 LGHDT and CDR2 YNNKEL come from the germline V gene (reference sequence). CDR3 DNA: TGTGCCACCCGGGGACAGGCCTACAATGAGCAGTTCTTC. Translated: CATRGQAYNEQFF.

This chain uses TRBV5-1 with TRBJ1-5; a possible D gene is TRBD1 (6 bases). Trimming removed 0 bases at V and 6 bases at J, with 10 bases between. The germline CDR1 and CDR2 sequences are SGHRS and YFSETQ. This CDR3 has 14 residues. The CDR3 nucleotides are TGCGCCAGCAGCTTGGTGGGGGGCAGTCAGCCCCAGCATTTT. Its protein is CASSLVGGSQPQHF.

This clonotype was observed a handful of times. CDR3 region: CASSSSGGNTGELFF. The CDR3 region has the DNA TGTGCCAGCAGTTCTAGCGGGGGGAACACCGGGGAGCTGTTTTTT. The V call is TRBV12-3 or TRBV12-4, the J call TRBJ2-2; TRBD2 aligns across 10 bases. The CDR3 covers 15 residues. Losses at the gene ends were 4 bases for V and 1 base for J; bases not matched to a gene: 0.

This clonotype showed up many times. The gene calls are TRBV20-1 and TRBJ2-5; D may be TRBD2 (6 bases). CDR3 length equals 14 residues. The ends were cut back, 2 bases at V and 2 bases at J, with 12 bases in the middle. The germline gives CDR1 DFQATT, CDR2 SNEGSKA (reference sequence). CDR3 DNA: TGCAGTGCTAGACCTCCGACTAGACAAGAGACCCAGTACTTC. Translation gives CSARPPTRQETQYF.

CDR3: CASSIQRLYEQYF. CDR3 coding DNA: TGTGCCAGCAGCATACAGCGGCTCTACGAGCAGTACTTC. This chain joins TRBV11-2 and TRBJ2-7; tentatively, D is TRBD2 (5 bases). CDR3 size: 13 residues. V lost 5 bases and J 3 bases, leaving 11 bases between the germline ends. Per the germline V gene, CDR1 is SGHAT and CDR2 is FQNNGV. The variable domain in full, completed from reference TRBV11-2 and TRBJ2-7, reads EAGVAQSPRYKIIEKRQSVAFWCNPISGHATLYWYQQILGQGPKLLIQFQNNGVVDDSQLPKDRFSAERLKGVDSTLKIQPAKLEDSAVYLCASSIQRLYEQYFGPGTRLTVT.

V gene TRBV6-1 combines with J gene TRBJ1-1, with D uncertain. Per germline, CDR1 MNHNS and CDR2 SASEGT. Trimming removed 6 bases at V and 6 bases at J, with 8 bases between. There are 11 residues in the CDR3. CDR3 in DNA: TGTGCCAGCAGAGCCACAGCTGAAGCTTTCTTT. Translated, it gives CASRATAEAFF.

In its sample, this clonotype was seen a few times. This chain links TRBV5-1 with TRBJ2-2; weak D call: TRBD1 (5 bases). This CDR3 has 15 amino acids. Trimming left V 4 bases short and J 1 base short, with 11 bases between. CDR1 SGHRS and CDR2 YFSETQ come from the germline V gene. The chain's CDR3 is CASSTDIMNTGELFF. The DNA of the CDR3 is TGCGCCAGCAGCACGGACATCATGAACACCGGGGAGCTGTTTTTT.

This clonotype was counted only a few times. J is TRBJ1-4 and V is TRBV3-1, with D perhaps matching TRBD1 (6 bases). This CDR3 spans 14 amino acids. Trimming removed 2 bases at V and 12 bases at J, with 16 bases between. Germline V CDR1 and CDR2: LGHDT, YNNKEL (reference sequence). The DNA for the CDR3 is TGTGCCAGCAGCCAACGTACAGGGAGGGCCCAACTGTTTTTT. This codes for CASSQRTGRAQLFF.